This T cell receptor (beta chain) was found in a study of shared clonotypes between healthy human individuals (dated by TCRdb to the early 2020s). Regarding the complete study: A few men and two women, aged 18 to 49 years, made up the cohort. Different laboratories and diverse techniques were used to prepare libraries and sequence TCR repertoires, to increase sequencing depth and limit assay-specific biases. To estimate repertoire size and how much clonotypes are shared between individuals, the study performed deep sequencing of blood TCR repertoires from about five healthy adults. Each donor's leukapheresis produced roughly between about 0.8 and 10 billion PBMCs. For each donor, CD4 naive and CD4 memory were each given three plates, CD8 naive was given two plates, and CD8 memory was given one plate.

To note about this clone: Its antigen is unknown. No base quality values were provided; no much bigger clone lies one nucleotide off.

The full study reports these points: Higher generation probabilities were observed for clonotypes shared by all four sorted-subset donors than for non-shared clonotypes. Even with the large sequencing depth, rarefaction of the sorted-subset datasets indicated that sequencing was incomplete. Across a handful of donors, about 5% of naive CD4, approximately 3.6% of naive CD8, approximately 2.5% of memory CD4, and 0.4% of memory CD8 clonotypes were shared. The small number of donors limited the genetic and exposure-history diversity represented. Pairwise subsampling led to the expectation that sequencing depth would affect the degree of clonotype sharing among donors. Larger estimated clonotype richness was generally found for naive subsets than for memory subsets. Only blood was sampled, and tissue TCR repertoires likely differ from those in blood.

Donors were healthy HIV-negative adults with no recently reported acute infections or vaccinations. Every donor was a Caucasian adult living in Nashville, Tennessee, USA. CD4+ T cells were enriched by magnetic negative selection; naive cells were then positively selected on CD45RA, and the negative fraction formed the memory subset. After blood collection by leukapheresis, PBMCs were isolated using Ficoll-Histopaque density gradient centrifugation and then cryopreserved in the vapor phase of liquid nitrogen. Purity and quantity of every magnetically sorted T cell population were checked by analytical flow cytometry. From each sorted fraction, genomic DNA was isolated and quantified by UV absorbance on a Nanodrop 2000c. Using the deep immunoSEQ assay, TCR CDR3 regions were amplified from genomic DNA by multiplex PCR. Extracted genomic DNA from each cell subset was spread evenly across all wells of several immunoSEQ 96-well plates, with each plate serving as a replicate. For sorted subsets, approximately 0.2 ug of genomic DNA, equivalent to 30,000 or so T cell genomes, went into each replicate PCR. Purified libraries were measured with a Qubit 3.0 fluorometer, size-checked on a Bioanalyzer 2100, and measured again with the KAPA Library Quantification kit. A separate single-read 150-cycle Illumina NextSeq 550 flow cell was used to sequence each immunoSEQ 96-well plate. On the study's bioinformatics: Because only junctional sequences without quality scores were contained in the immunoSEQ output, filtering matching that applied to full-length reads could not be performed. To assign V/J genes and CDR3, sequences were annotated against IMGT germline references using PyIR, a Python wrapper for IgBLAST v1.9. Reads were filtered out if the reads had weak V/J assignments (E-value above 1e-6), no CDR3, stop codons, out-of-frame junctions, or ambiguous translated residues. V3J clonotypes were defined as sequences sharing an identical inferred V gene, J gene, and CDR3 amino acid sequence. Percentage overlap between repertoires was computed as shared unique clonotypes divided by the size of the smaller repertoire. RTK rarefaction, the Chao1 estimator, and Recon v2.1 estimates of unobserved clonotypes were used to assess repertoire richness. Generation probabilities for all TCRbeta clonotypes obtained by the gDNA method from a handful of donors were computed using OLGA. TCRdb took over this immuneACCESS table, retaining in-frame rearrangements with V and J assigned. Such tables are incomplete; in checked studies, under half of the missing clones stem from an unresolved V gene, and the remainder is unexplained. V, J and clone size are taken as reported in that table, and D and trimming were inferred from the DNA itself. The sample data list roughly 2.5 million clones, and more than 80% of these were observed just once. The ten largest clonotypes hold roughly 0.15% of the sample.

From a lookup of the germline V gene, CDR1 and CDR2 are MNHNS and SASEGT. The CDR3, cysteine through phenylalanine, is 14 amino acids long. Only CDR3 DNA remains: 42 bases, in frame from the first base. V gives up 2 bases and J gives up 4 bases, and the segment between their germline ends measures 10 bases. The sequence is built from TRBV6-1 and TRBJ2-3; no D gene is confidently identified. Sequenced input: naive CD4+ T cells sorted from blood. Per the publication, the cell subset or site label means: CD45RA+ positively selected. The source is a man between 18 and 35 years old in good health. The DNA is TGTGCCAGCAGTGAAAGGATGGTGGCAGATACGCAGTATTTT. Translated, it gives CASSERMVADTQYF.